This paragraph covers one T cell receptor beta chain sequence. The antigen remains undetermined. During the collection period, no donor immune events like infections were recorded. This sample is drawn from a study of identifying expanded T cells in peripheral blood. Some clones are missing from TCRdb's copy, which holds only in-frame ones; the method was immunoSEQ multiplex PCR. The data hold approximately 140,000 clones, with approximately 86% observed a single time. Notes on the study in general: Across healthy donors, higher total template counts meant significantly greater approximately two-week count variance. Approximately 1.1 clones differed between technical replicates, versus around 16 and 19 over time.

This CDR3 has 15 amino acids. V trimming: 4 bases; J trimming: 4 bases; junction bases outside the gene matches: 9. CDR1 SGHNT and CDR2 YYREEE come from the germline V gene (reference sequence). This chain connects TRBV5-4 to TRBJ2-7; 9 nucleotides agree with TRBD2. The TCR comes from a person aged 18-70 years in good health. Sequencing used blood. The CDR3 DNA reads as TGTGCCAGCAGCCGGGGGGCGGGAGGGCGATACGAGCAGTACTTC. Encoded protein: CASSRGAGGRYEQYF.